Shown below are 2 T cell receptor beta chains from a single sample sequenced in a study of T cells in Graves' hyperthyroidism and ophthalmopathy. Amplified regions were TCR beta CDR3 sequences from RNA transcripts. A first-round RT-PCR of the TCR CDR3 used the HTBI primer set. Using its own MiXCR run on the multiplex PCR reads, TCRdb lists one record per CDR3 protein. Altogether about 400,000 distinct CDR3 sequences are present, 13% being singletons, with the ten largest covering 9% to 9.5%. Material: blood. The receptor set was obtained from a woman aged 18-29 years with Graves' hyperthyroidism.

Turning to this clonotype: A read error is possible here, since a much larger clone lies one base away. The V call is TRBV28, the J call TRBJ2-2, with D possibly TRBD2 on 6 matching bases. The ends were cut back, 5 bases at V and 6 bases at J, with 25 bases in the middle. The length of the CDR3 is 18 residues. Looked up from germline, CDR1 is MDHEN and CDR2 is SYDVKM. As DNA, the CDR3 is TGTGCCAGCAGTCTACTTCTTAACGGGAGTGGTTCTTCCGGGGAGCTGTTTTTT. It is translated as CASSLLLNGSGSSGELFF.

J is TRBJ1-2 and V is TRBV28; D may be TRBD1 (5 bases). Trimming removed 7 bases from V and 0 bases from J, with 12 bases in between. The CDR3 loop spans 14 amino acids. Germline-derived CDR1 and CDR2 are MDHEN and SYDVKM. Here the CDR3 reads CASTPGTSNYGYTF. The CDR3 DNA follows: TGTGCCAGCACGCCCGGGACCTCTAACTATGGCTACACCTTC.